The entry that follows covers one T cell receptor (beta chain) sequence. What it recognizes is unknown. The sample is drawn from a study of graft-versus-host responses after intestinal transplantation. In the study overall: Grafts that recipients had were multivisceral, liver-intestinal, or isolated intestinal transplants. General study results and limits: Some patients had graft-donor T cell macrochimerism. In their allografts, the ratios of graft-versus-host to host-versus-graft T cell clones were high. GvH clones were found in recipient marrow; some appeared first in ileum or blood.

Germline V CDR1 and CDR2: MNHNS, SASEGT. The length of the CDR3 is 13 residues. V was pared by 3 bases and J by 5 bases, with 11 bases between. Generated by immunoSEQ multiplex PCR, the TCRdb table keeps only in-frame clones and is missing some. The sample lists just over 95,000 clones, around 90% seen once, with more than 0.15% in the top ten. This rearrangement joins TRBV6-1 to TRBJ2-7, with D perhaps TRBD2 (6 bases). The sequenced sample was unstimulated CD4+ T cells sorted from spleen or lymph node cells, obtained before intestinal transplant. The sequence derives from a human donor who received an intestinal transplant. As DNA, the CDR3 is TGTGCCAGCAGTGACCGTCCGGGGGACGAGCAGTACTTC. Residues: CASSDRPGDEQYF.